This T cell receptor (beta chain) appears in the sequencing data of a study of beta chain features in type 1 diabetes. This clone occurred a few times. The germline V gene encodes CDR1 LNHNV and CDR2 YYDKDF (reference sequence). V was shortened by 3 bases and J by 4 bases, with 12 bases between the two germline ends. This CDR3 contains 14 residues. Since all of the isolated RNA was reverse transcribed, expressed TCRB transcripts were what got sequenced. This table comes from immunoSEQ multiplex PCR, and its TCRdb copy is limited to in-frame clones, with some not included. Of 200,000 to 300,000 clones listed, 27% are singletons.

Sequencing was carried out using central memory CD4+ T cells from blood. The chain couples TRBV15 to TRBJ1-2, with D maybe TRBD1 (6 bases). The source of this sequence is a man between 25 and 39 years old in good health. CDR3 sequence reads: CATSRDSYGYGYTF. CDR3 nucleotide sequence: TGTGCCACCAGCAGGGACAGTTATGGCTATGGCTACACCTTC.